A selection of T cell receptor beta chains follows, all from one sample in a study of identical twins. In TCRdb, the 5' RACE reads were re-called with MiXCR into one record per CDR3 protein. This table holds over 550,000 distinct CDR3 sequences, around 7.5% found once. These sequences were also reported in another study, on yellow fever vaccine responses in identical twins.

Sequencing input: PBMCs. Receptors were obtained from a woman aged 18-29 years in good health. Each CDR3 is given with its conserved first and last residue. A D gene is named only where the DNA matches it firmly. Some rows mark clone size as missing; the rest say once, few, many or name a class of expanded clone.

J: TRBJ1-2
V: TRBV6-1
size: few
D: TRBD1
CDR3: CASSDDRELGYTF
DNA: TGTGCCAGCAGTGACGACAGGGAACTTGGCTACACCTTC

J: TRBJ1-1
V: TRBV6-5
size: NA
D: NA
CDR3: CASSYSKGGAFF
DNA: TGTGCCAGCAGTTACTCGAAAGGAGGCGCTTTCTTT

J: TRBJ1-1
V: TRBV6-5
size: many
D: NA
CDR3: CASSYRADKEAFF
DNA: TGTGCCAGCAGTTACCGAGCGGACAAGGAAGCTTTCTTT

J: TRBJ2-3
V: TRBV7-9
size: many
D: TRBD2
CDR3: CASSLSLAGDADTQYF
DNA: TGTGCCAGCAGCTTAAGCCTAGCGGGAGACGCAGATACGCAGTATTTT

J: TRBJ2-7
V: TRBV7-8
size: many
D: TRBD2
CDR3: CASSSLGRLAGGEQYF
DNA: TGTGCCAGCAGCTCCCTAGGCAGACTAGCGGGAGGCGAGCAGTACTTC

J: TRBJ2-2
V: TRBV5-8
size: many
D: NA
CDR3: CASSFPGGANTGELFF
DNA: TGTGCCAGCAGCTTCCCCGGAGGTGCGAACACCGGGGAGCTGTTTTTT

J: TRBJ2-1
V: TRBV20-1
size: NA
D: NA
CDR3: CSARDPLAAYNEQFF
DNA: TGCAGTGCTAGAGATCCTTTAGCGGCTTACAATGAGCAGTTCTTC

J: TRBJ1-5
V: TRBV6-1
size: NA
D: TRBD1
CDR3: CATQPTGGNQPQHF
DNA: TGTGCCACCCAGCCCACAGGGGGCAATCAGCCCCAGCATTTT

J: TRBJ1-2
V: TRBV14
size: many
D: NA
CDR3: CASSQGQNYGYTF
DNA: TGTGCCAGCAGCCAAGGACAGAACTATGGCTACACCTTC

J: TRBJ1-6
V: TRBV3-1
size: many
D: NA
CDR3: CASSHRPRQPEYNSPLHF
DNA: TGTGCCAGCAGCCACCGGCCTCGGCAGCCAGAATATAATTCACCCCTCCACTTT

J: TRBJ2-1
V: TRBV7-2
size: NA
D: TRBD1
CDR3: CASSEGMTGVYNEQFF
DNA: TGTGCCAGCAGCGAGGGAATGACAGGGGTCTACAATGAGCAGTTCTTC

J: TRBJ1-1
V: TRBV5-1
size: many
D: NA
CDR3: CASSLGGTVSSEAFF
DNA: TGCGCCAGCAGCTTGGGCGGGACCGTCTCTTCTGAAGCTTTCTTT

J: TRBJ2-1
V: TRBV29-1
size: many
D: NA
CDR3: CSVVFWGAEQFF
DNA: TGCAGCGTTGTCTTTTGGGGGGCTGAGCAGTTCTTC

J: TRBJ1-4
V: TRBV5-1
size: few
D: NA
CDR3: CASRETPWGEKLFF
DNA: TGCGCCAGCAGGGAGACTCCTTGGGGTGAAAAACTGTTTTTT

J: TRBJ1-5
V: TRBV18
size: few
D: NA
CDR3: CASSNRDSAQHF
DNA: TGTGCCAGCTCGAACAGGGACTCGGCCCAGCATTTT

J: TRBJ2-1
V: TRBV5-1
size: NA
D: NA
CDR3: CASSLEYRDSNEQFF
DNA: TGCGCCAGCAGCTTGGAGTACAGGGATAGCAATGAGCAGTTCTTC

J: TRBJ2-1
V: TRBV7-2
size: many
D: NA
CDR3: CASSLAGSYGSYNEQFF
DNA: TGTGCCAGCAGCTTAGCTGGCAGTTATGGCTCCTACAATGAGCAGTTCTTC

J: TRBJ2-5
V: TRBV19
size: few
D: TRBD1
CDR3: CASSRDREGETQYF
DNA: TGTGCCAGTAGTCGGGACAGGGAAGGAGAGACCCAGTACTTC

J: TRBJ2-7
V: TRBV29-1
size: NA
D: NA
CDR3: CSVAIDGTYEQYF
DNA: TGCAGCGTTGCAATCGACGGAACCTACGAGCAGTACTTC

J: TRBJ1-2
V: TRBV14
size: many
D: NA
CDR3: CASSQDIGTAGSF
DNA: TGTGCCAGCAGCCAAGATATAGGTACAGCCGGCTCGTTC

J: TRBJ2-1
V: TRBV11-3
size: few
D: TRBD2
CDR3: CASSLDAGVSNEQFF
DNA: TGTGCCAGCAGCTTAGACGCGGGAGTGAGCAATGAGCAGTTCTTC

J: TRBJ2-3
V: TRBV9
size: NA
D: NA
CDR3: CASSVAPSRDTDTQYF
DNA: TGTGCCAGCAGCGTAGCTCCGAGCAGAGACACAGATACGCAGTATTTT

J: TRBJ2-1
V: TRBV11-3
size: many
D: NA
CDR3: CASSLGSGDYNEQFF
DNA: TGTGCCAGCAGCTTAGGATCCGGGGACTACAATGAGCAGTTCTTC

J: TRBJ1-2
V: TRBV4-1
size: NA
D: NA
CDR3: CASSKTGTNYGYTF
DNA: TGCGCCAGCAGCAAAACGGGGACTAACTATGGCTACACCTTC

J: TRBJ1-3
V: TRBV12-3/TRBV12-4
size: NA
D: NA
CDR3: CASSLPEWSTGSGNTIYF
DNA: TGTGCCAGCAGTTTACCCGAGTGGAGTACGGGCTCTGGAAACACCATATATTTT

J: TRBJ2-1
V: TRBV4-2
size: NA
D: TRBD2
CDR3: CASSQGDGGRALGSSYNEQFF
DNA: TGTGCCAGCAGCCAAGGGGATGGCGGGAGGGCCCTAGGGAGCTCCTACAATGAGCAGTTCTTC

J: TRBJ2-5
V: TRBV7-8
size: few
D: TRBD2
CDR3: CASRGTIETQYF
DNA: TGTGCCAGCAGGGGGACTATAGAGACCCAGTACTTC

J: TRBJ2-7
V: TRBV18
size: few
D: NA
CDR3: CASSPVQNLYEQYF
DNA: TGTGCCAGCTCACCAGTACAGAATCTCTACGAGCAGTACTTC

J: TRBJ1-5
V: TRBV12-3/TRBV12-4
size: many
D: NA
CDR3: CASSFGGPQGGNQPQHF
DNA: TGTGCCAGCAGTTTCGGGGGACCTCAGGGCGGCAATCAGCCCCAGCATTTT

J: TRBJ2-7
V: TRBV27
size: many
D: NA
CDR3: CASSFYDRKYEQYF
DNA: TGTGCCAGCAGTTTTTACGACAGAAAATACGAGCAGTACTTC

J: TRBJ2-7
V: TRBV20-1
size: many
D: NA
CDR3: CSAIRADSSYEQYF
DNA: TGCAGTGCTATTCGTGCGGATAGCTCCTACGAGCAGTACTTC